The T cell receptor (beta chain) under discussion was sequenced for a study of blood T cell repertoires in COVID-19. Study details: T cells, B-cell-depleted T cells, or PBMCs supplied cDNA or gDNA.

Per the original methods: For nucleated cells, counts were estimated from reference gene primer amplification. Profiling relied on immunoSEQ multiplex PCR, and the TCRdb table lists in-frame clones only, not all of them. V and J calls and clone size are those listed in that table; D and trimming were worked out from the DNA. The profile shows 140,000 to 150,000 clones, about three quarters of them singletons. The CDR3 contains 13 residues. V was pared by 5 bases and J by 1 base, with 11 bases between. Germline V gene sequence: CDR1 SQVTM, CDR2 ANQGSEA. The sequencing input was peripheral blood. The V call is TRBV29-1, the J call TRBJ1-2; D not certain. The receptor's source is a man between 45 and 60 years old with acute or convalescent COVID-19. Written as DNA, the CDR3 is TGCAGCGTTACTACAAGCTATAACTATGGCTACACCTTC. As protein: CSVTTSYNYGYTF.